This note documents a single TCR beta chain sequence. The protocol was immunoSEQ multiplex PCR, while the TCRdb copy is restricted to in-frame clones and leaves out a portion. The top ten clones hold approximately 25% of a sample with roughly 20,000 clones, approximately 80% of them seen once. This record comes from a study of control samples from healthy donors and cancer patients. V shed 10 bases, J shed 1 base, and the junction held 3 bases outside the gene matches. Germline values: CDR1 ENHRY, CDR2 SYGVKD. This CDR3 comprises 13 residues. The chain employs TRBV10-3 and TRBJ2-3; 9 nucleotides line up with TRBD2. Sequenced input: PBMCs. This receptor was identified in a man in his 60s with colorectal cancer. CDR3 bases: TGTGCCACCGCTAGCGGGGGCACAGATACGCAGTATTTT. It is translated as CATASGGTDTQYF.